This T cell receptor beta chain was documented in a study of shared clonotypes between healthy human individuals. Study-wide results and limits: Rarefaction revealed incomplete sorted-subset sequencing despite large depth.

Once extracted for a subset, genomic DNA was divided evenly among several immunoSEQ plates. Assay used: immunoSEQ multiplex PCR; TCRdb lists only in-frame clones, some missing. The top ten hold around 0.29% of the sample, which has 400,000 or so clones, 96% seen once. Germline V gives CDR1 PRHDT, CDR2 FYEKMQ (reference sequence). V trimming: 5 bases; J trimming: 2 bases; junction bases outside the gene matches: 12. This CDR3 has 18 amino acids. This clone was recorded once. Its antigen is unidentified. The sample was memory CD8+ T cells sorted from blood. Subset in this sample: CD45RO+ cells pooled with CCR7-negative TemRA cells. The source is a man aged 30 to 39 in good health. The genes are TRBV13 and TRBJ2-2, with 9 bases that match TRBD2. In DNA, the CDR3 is TGTGCCAGCAGCCTGAATATCCTAGCGGGGAAAAACACCGGGGAGCTGTTTTTT. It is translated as CASSLNILAGKNTGELFF.